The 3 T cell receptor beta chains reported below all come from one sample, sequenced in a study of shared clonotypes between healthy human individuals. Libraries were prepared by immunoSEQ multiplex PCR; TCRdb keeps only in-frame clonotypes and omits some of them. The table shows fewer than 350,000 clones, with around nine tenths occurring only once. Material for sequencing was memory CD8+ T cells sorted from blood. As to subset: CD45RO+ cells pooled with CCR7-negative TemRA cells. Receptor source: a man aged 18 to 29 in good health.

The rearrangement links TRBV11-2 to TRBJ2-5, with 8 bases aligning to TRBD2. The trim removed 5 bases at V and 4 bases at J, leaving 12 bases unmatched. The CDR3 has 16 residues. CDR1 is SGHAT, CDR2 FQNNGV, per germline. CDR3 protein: CASSLTGGGPPETQYF. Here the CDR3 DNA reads TGTGCCAGCAGCCTTACGGGGGGGGGCCCTCCAGAGACCCAGTACTTC.

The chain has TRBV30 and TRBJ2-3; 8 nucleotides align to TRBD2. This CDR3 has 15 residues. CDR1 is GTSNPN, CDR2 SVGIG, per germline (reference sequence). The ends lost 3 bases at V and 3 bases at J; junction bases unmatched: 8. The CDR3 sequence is CAWSHAGGSTDTQYF. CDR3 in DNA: TGTGCCTGGAGCCATGCGGGGGGATCGACAGATACGCAGTATTTT. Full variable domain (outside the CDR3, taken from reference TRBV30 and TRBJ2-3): SQTIHQWPATLVQPVGSPLSLECTVEGTSNPNLYWYRQAAGRGLQLLFYSVGIGQISSEVPQNLSASRPQDRQFILSSKKLLLSDSGFYLCAWSHAGGSTDTQYFGPGTRLTVL.

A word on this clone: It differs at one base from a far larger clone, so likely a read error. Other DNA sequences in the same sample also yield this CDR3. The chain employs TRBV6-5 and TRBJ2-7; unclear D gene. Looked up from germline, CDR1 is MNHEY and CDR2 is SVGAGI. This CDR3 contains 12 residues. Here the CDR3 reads CASTHWIYEQYF. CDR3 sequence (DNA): TGCGCCAGCACACACTGGATATACGAGCAGTACTTC.